This entry is about one T cell receptor (beta chain). Its target is unknown. The data stem from a study of cytomegalovirus exposure and HLA in healthy donors. Use of 60 Vbeta and 13 Jbeta primers characterized the PCR. Data came from immunoSEQ multiplex PCR; TCRdb stores just in-frame clones and leaves some out. The sample includes 45,000 to 65,000 clones, about 80% of them seen just once. Points from the study as a whole: TCR association rates varied by HLA locus in a later analysis, with DRB1 highest and HLA-C lowest.

The CDR3 contains 16 residues. Germline CDR1 reads MNHEY; CDR2 reads SMNVEV (reference sequence). Trimming cost V 2 bases and J 2 bases, with 12 bases left between them. The material sequenced was PBMCs. This sequence originates from a woman aged 40 to 50 in good health and CMV-seropositive. V gene TRBV27 combines with J gene TRBJ1-4; D possibly corresponds to TRBD1 (6 bases). The CDR3 here is CASSLAGATTNEKLFF. The CDR3 bases are TGTGCCAGCAGTTTAGCGGGGGCCACGACTAATGAAAAACTGTTTTTT.